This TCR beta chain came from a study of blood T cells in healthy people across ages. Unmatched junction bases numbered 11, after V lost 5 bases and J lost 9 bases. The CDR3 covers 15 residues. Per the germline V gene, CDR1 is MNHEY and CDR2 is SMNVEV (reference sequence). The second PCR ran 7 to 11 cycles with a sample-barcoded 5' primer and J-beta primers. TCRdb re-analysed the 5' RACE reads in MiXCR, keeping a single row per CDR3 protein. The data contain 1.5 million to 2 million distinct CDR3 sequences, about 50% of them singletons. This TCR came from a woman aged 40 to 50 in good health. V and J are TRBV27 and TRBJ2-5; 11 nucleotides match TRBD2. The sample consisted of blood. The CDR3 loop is CASSPLAGGQEAQYF. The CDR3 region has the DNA TGTGCCAGCAGTCCCTTAGCGGGGGGGCAGGAGGCCCAGTACTTC.